This TCR beta chain was profiled in a study of long-term antiretroviral therapy in people with HIV (dated by TCRdb to 2021 to 2024). About the investigation overall: The earliest samples were collected about a decade before the 2015 WHO recommendation for immediate ART, when ART was typically delayed until CD4 counts fell. A retrospective serial study tested whether changes in peripheral blood TRB repertoire composition and diversity were associated with ART initiation and durable HIV suppression. A total of around 200 cryopreserved PBMC samples were contributed to the cohort by 30 adults with confirmed HIV infection, with samples collected serially over a mean of 6 years (range 1-12). About 35% of the 30 participants with HIV were female. No cross-contamination during QIAcube processing was seen in test extractions of a monoclonal T-cell line run alongside around 30 polyclonal samples.

The paper's findings and limits, for the study overall: Inferences about post-ART repertoire changes are limited because no data were available on ART adherence, viral resistance or therapy changes. Limited PBMC availability meant only the TCR beta chain was sequenced, without alpha chain pairing. Because pre-ART samples had limited cell numbers, profiling was done on unsorted PBMC rather than on sorted CD4+ and CD8+ T cells. Compared with controls, HIV repertoires had narrower CDR3 length ranges, and the network structure pointed to an antigen-experienced repertoire that shifted only slightly toward naive after ART. The samples were dated from the mid-2000s to the late 2010s, and the ART regimens that were used may be less effective than current ART regimens. A significant increase in TRB diversity was found to be associated with ART initiation, although TRB diversity was observed to remain significantly below that of transplant donor controls even after long-term ART. At every time point, the repertoire was dominated by expanded TRB clones first identified before ART initiation, although this dominance fluctuated and, in many PLHIV, declined after ART.

The immunoSEQ hsTCRB v3.0 assay was used at survey level resolution for TRB variable region sequencing. The target sequencing depth for TRB was roughly 40,000-50,000 T-cell genomes per sample. Pooled TRB libraries were sequenced on an Illumina MiSeq with a v3 150-cycle kit. In the authors' own workflow: Repertoire analysis ran in R within a reproducible Nextflow workflow covering QC, data transformation and analysis. LymphoSeq2, an R package for exploring AIRR-Seq data, was used to implement the custom analyses. A handful of samples yielding fewer than 5000 total TRB sequences were excluded, leaving around 190 analyzed HIV repertoires. Among the approximately 190 HIV repertoires that were kept, some 60 were collected before ART initiation and more than 120 were collected after ART initiation. Repertoires were downsampled to 5000 TRB nucleotide sequences, and summary statistics were averaged over 100 downsampling iterations. The analysis kept only TRB sequences whose CDR3 regions were at least seven amino acids long. A Shannon entropy-derived clonality score and the Gini coefficient were used to measure diversity. In the repertoire networks, any two of the top 5000 CDR3 amino acid sequences were linked whenever the two sequences differed by an edit distance of one. For TRB CDR3 amino acid sequences, antigen specificity groups and MHC restriction were predicted with GLIPH2. CDR3 amino acid sequences were matched against VDJdb and McPAS-TCR to flag known CMV, EBV, HIV or tissue antigen associations. Pre-ART, post-ART and control groups were compared with Wilcoxon signed-rank tests and Holm-Bonferroni correction. Drawn from immuneACCESS, this table holds only the in-frame rearrangements with V and J called that TCRdb kept. Clones are partly lost; checked studies trace under half to an unresolved V gene and leave the rest unexplained. V and J calls and clone size come straight from that table; D and trimming were deduced from the DNA. In this sample the table shows roughly 6,500 clones, 80% to 90% of which occur a single time. The ten top clones hold around 3% of the sample.

The CDR3 contains 13 residues, cysteine and phenylalanine counted. Only CDR3 DNA is held: 39 bases, read in frame from base 1. At the junction V is shortened by 2 bases and J by 1 base, with 1 base in between. The germline V gene (reference sequence) sets CDR1 to SGHNT and CDR2 to YYREEE. Details on this clone: The antigen it binds to is not known. Per-base qualities were not stored, and no clone one base away is much larger.

Participants were included only if at least one PBMC sample before ART initiation and at least two post-ART samples were available. Every participant with HIV received treatment in the United States of America. Before DNA extraction, cryopreserved samples of roughly 1-10 million PBMC were thawed and washed. At the time of the earliest PBMC sample for each participant with HIV, ages ranged from roughly 23 to 60 years. PBMC samples were contributed by each participant from 1-4 timepoints before ART initiation and 2-8 timepoints after ART initiation, with a median of 7 samples. For every participant, serial HIV viral load, CD4+ T-cell count, ART history and demographic data were obtained. Genomic DNA was extracted from unsorted PBMC with a Qiagen kit on a QIAcube, processed in batches of 12 samples.

This clonotype originated in a woman in her forties or fifties with HIV. The chain links TRBV5-4 with TRBJ2-6; the D gene cannot be named for sure. The material sequenced was unsorted PBMCs, taken 3.7 years after starting antiretroviral therapy. CDR3 protein: CASSLSGANVLTF. The nucleotides are TGTGCCAGCAGCTTATCTGGGGCCAACGTCCTGACTTTC.